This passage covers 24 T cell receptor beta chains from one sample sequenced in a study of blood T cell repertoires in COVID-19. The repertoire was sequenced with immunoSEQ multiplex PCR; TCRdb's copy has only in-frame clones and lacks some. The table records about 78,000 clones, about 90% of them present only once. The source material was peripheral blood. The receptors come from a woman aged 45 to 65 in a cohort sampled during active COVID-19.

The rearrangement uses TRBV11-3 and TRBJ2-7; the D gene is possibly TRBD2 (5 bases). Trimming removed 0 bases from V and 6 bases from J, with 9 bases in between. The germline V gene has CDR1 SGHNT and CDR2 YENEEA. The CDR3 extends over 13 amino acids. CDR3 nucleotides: TGTGCCAGCAGCTTAGAGACTACGACCGAGCAGTACTTC. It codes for CASSLETTTEQYF. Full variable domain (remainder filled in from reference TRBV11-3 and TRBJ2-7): EAGVVQSPRYKIIEKKQPVAFWCNPISGHNTLYWYLQNLGQGPELLIRYENEEAVDDSQLPKDRFSAERLKGVDSTLKIQPAELGDSAVYLCASSLETTTEQYFGPGTRLTVT.

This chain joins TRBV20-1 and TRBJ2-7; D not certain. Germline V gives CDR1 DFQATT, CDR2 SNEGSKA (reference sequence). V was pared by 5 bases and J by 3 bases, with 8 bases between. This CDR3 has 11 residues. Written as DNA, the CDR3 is TGCAGTGCTCTCCAGGTCTACGAGCAGTACTTC. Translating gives CSALQVYEQYF.

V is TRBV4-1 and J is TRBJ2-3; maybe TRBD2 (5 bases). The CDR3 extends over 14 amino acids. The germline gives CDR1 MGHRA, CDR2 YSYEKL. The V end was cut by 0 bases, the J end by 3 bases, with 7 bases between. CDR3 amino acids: CASSQEPGTDTQYF. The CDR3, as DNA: TGCGCCAGCAGCCAAGAGCCGGGAACAGATACGCAGTATTTT.

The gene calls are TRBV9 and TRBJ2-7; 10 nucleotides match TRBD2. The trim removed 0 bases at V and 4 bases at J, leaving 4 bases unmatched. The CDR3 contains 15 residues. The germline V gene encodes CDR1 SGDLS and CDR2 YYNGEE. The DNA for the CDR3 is TGTGCCAGCAGCGTAGGATCAGCGGGAGGGTACGAGCAGTACTTC. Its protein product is CASSVGSAGGYEQYF.

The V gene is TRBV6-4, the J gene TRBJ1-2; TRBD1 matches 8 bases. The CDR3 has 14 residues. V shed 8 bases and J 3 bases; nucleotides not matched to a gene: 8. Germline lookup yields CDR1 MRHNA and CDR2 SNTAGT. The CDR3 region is CASAPTGDYYGYTF. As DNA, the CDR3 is TGTGCCAGCGCTCCGACAGGGGACTACTATGGCTACACCTTC.

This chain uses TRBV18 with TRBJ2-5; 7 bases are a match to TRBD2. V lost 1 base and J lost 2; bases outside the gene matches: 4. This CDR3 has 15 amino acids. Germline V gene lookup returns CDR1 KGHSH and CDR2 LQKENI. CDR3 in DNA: TGTGCCAGCTCACCACGGGGGGGGTCTCAAGAGACCCAGTACTTC. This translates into CASSPRGGSQETQYF.

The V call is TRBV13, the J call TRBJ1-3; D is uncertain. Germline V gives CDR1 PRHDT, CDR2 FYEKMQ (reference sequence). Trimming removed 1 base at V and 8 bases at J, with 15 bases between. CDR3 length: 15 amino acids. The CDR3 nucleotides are TGTGCCAGCAGCTTAGACCCCGGCACTAGGGACACCATATATTTT. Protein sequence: CASSLDPGTRDTIYF.

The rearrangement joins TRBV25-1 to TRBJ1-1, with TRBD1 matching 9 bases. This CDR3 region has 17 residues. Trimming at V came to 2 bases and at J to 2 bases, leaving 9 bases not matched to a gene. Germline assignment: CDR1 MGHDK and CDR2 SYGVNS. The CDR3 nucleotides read TGTGCCAGCAGTGAACCTCCGGACAGGGGAGGTAACACTGAAGCTTTCTTT. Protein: CASSEPPDRGGNTEAFF. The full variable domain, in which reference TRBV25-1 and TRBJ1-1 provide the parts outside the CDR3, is EADIYQTPRYLVIGTGKKITLECSQTMGHDKMYWYQQDPGMELHLIHYSYGVNSTEKGDLSSESTVSRIRTEHFPLTLESARPSHTSQYLCASSEPPDRGGNTEAFFGQGTRLTVV.

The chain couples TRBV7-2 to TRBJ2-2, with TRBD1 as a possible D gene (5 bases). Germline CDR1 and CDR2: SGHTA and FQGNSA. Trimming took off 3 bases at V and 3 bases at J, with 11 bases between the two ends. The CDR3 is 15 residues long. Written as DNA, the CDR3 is TGTGCCAGCAGCTTTATAGGGGCCGACACCGGGGAGCTGTTTTTT. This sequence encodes CASSFIGADTGELFF.

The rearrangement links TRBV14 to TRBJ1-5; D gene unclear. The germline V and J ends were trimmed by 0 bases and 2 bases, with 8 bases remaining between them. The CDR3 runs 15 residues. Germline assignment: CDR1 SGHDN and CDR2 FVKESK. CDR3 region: CASSQEGRGNQPQHF. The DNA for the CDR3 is TGTGCCAGCAGCCAAGAGGGGAGGGGCAATCAGCCCCAGCATTTT.

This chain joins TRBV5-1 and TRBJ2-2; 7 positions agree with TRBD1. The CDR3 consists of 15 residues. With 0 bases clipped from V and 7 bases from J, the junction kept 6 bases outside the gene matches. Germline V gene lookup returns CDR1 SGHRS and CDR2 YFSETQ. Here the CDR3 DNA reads TGCGCCAGCAGCTTGGCTGGGGGACAGAACGGGGAGCTGTTTTTT. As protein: CASSLAGGQNGELFF.

The CDR3 DNA reads as TGTGCCAGCAGCCAAGGGCTTCCCTACGAGCAGTACTTC. Protein sequence: CASSQGLPYEQYF. The J gene is TRBJ2-7, the V gene TRBV3-1 (or the pseudogene TRBV3-2); D is undetermined. The CDR3 is made up of 13 amino acids. Trimming left V 1 base short and J 2 bases short, with 6 bases between. CDR1 is LGHDT and CDR2 is YNNKEL in the germline V gene (reference sequence).

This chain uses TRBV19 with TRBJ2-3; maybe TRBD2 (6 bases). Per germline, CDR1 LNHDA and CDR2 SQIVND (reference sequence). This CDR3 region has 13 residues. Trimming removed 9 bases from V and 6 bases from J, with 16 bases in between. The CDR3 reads CASTPGGKDTQYF. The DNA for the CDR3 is TGTGCCAGCACCCCAGGCGGGAAGGATACGCAGTATTTT.

CDR3: CASISGQPNYGYTF. The DNA of the CDR3 is TGTGCCAGTATATCGGGACAGCCTAACTATGGCTACACCTTC. This rearrangement joins TRBV19 to TRBJ1-2; 7 bases map to TRBD1. The germline V gene has CDR1 LNHDA and CDR2 SQIVND (reference sequence). J lost 0 bases, V lost 7 bases, and 5 bases had no gene match. This CDR3 comprises 14 residues.

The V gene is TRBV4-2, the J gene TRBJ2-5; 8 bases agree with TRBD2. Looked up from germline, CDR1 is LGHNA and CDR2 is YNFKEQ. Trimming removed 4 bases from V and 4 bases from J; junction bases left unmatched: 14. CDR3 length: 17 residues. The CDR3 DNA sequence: TGTGCCAGCAGCCCATTTGGAAGCGGGAGAGGTCTAGAGACCCAGTACTTC. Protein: CASSPFGSGRGLETQYF.

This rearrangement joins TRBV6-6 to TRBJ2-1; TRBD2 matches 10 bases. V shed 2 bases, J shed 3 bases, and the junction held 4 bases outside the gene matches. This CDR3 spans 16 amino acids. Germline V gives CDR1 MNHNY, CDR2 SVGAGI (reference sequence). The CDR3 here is CASSYDLAGDYNEQFF. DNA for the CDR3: TGTGCCAGCAGTTACGATCTAGCGGGAGACTACAATGAGCAGTTCTTC.

The CDR3 protein is CASSDSSQGEQYF. The CDR3 DNA follows: TGTGCCAGCAGCGACTCCTCCCAGGGCGAGCAGTACTTC. The V gene is TRBV5-4, the J gene TRBJ2-7; D possibly corresponds to TRBD1 (5 bases). Germline CDR1 SGHNT, CDR2 YYREEE (reference sequence). The CDR3 spans 13 residues. Trimming took off 4 bases at V and 6 bases at J, with 14 bases between the two ends.

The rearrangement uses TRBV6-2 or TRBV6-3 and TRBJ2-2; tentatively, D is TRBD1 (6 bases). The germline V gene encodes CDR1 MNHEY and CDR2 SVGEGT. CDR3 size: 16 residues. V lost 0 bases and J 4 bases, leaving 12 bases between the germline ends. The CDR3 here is CASSYSRQAFTGELFF. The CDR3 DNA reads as TGTGCCAGCAGTTACTCCCGACAGGCTTTCACCGGGGAGCTGTTTTTT.

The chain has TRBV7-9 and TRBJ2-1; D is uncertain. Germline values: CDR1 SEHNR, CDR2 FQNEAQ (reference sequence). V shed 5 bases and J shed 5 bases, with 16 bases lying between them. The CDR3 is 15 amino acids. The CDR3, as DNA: TGTGCCAGCAGCCCCGGAGTGAGGTCCCACAATGAGCAGTTCTTC. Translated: CASSPGVRSHNEQFF.

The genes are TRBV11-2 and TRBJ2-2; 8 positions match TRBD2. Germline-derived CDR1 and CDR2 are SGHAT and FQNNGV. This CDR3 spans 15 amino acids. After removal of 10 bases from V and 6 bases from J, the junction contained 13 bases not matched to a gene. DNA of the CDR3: TGTGCCACCGCTCGTAGCGGGGCCCCCGCCGGGGAGCTGTTTTTT. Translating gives CATARSGAPAGELFF.

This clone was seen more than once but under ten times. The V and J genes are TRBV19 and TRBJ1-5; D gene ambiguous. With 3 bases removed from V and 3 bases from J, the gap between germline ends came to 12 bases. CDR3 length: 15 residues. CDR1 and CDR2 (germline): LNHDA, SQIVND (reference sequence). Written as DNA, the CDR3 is TGTGCCAGTAGTATTAGGAGGCCGGCCAATCAGCCCCAGCATTTT. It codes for CASSIRRPANQPQHF. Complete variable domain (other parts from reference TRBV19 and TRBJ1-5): DGGITQSPKYLFRKEGQNVTLSCEQNLNHDAMYWYRQDPGQGLRLIYYSQIVNDFQKGDIAEGYSVSREKKESFPLTVTSAQKNPTAFYLCASSIRRPANQPQHFGDGTRLSIL.

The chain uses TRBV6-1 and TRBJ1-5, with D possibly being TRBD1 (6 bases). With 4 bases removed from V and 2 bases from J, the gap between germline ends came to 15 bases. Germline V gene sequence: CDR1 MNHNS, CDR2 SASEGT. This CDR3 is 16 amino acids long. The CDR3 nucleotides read TGTGCCAGCAGTGGATGGACAGCGGGGCGCAATCAGCCCCAGCATTTT. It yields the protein CASSGWTAGRNQPQHF.

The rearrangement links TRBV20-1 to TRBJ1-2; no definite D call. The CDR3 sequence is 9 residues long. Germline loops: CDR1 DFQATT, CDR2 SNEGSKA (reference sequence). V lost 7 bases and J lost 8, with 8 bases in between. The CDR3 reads CSGGGGYTF. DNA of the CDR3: TGCAGTGGGGGAGGAGGCTACACCTTC.

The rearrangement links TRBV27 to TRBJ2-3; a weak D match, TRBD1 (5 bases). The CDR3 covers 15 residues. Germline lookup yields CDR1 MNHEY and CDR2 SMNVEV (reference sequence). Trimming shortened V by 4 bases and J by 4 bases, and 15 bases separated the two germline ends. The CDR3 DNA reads TGTGCCAGCAGTTCCCTGCGGCAGGGCCCAGATACGCAGTATTTT. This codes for CASSSLRQGPDTQYF.